The rows below give T cell receptor beta chains drawn from one sample of a study of OX40 agonist ivuxolimab in advanced cancers. Method: immunoSEQ multiplex PCR; TCRdb's copy keeps in-frame clones and lacks some. The data contain about 110,000 clones, more than 70% of them singletons. The sample consisted of CD4+ or CD8+ T cells sorted from blood, taken in a trial of the OX40 agonist ivuxolimab. These receptor sequences come from an adult with an advanced solid tumor such as melanoma, head and neck, liver or kidney cancer. The CDR3 runs from the conserved cysteine through the conserved F or W. A D gene is named only where the DNA matches it firmly. The size field is filled for only some rows; it gives once, few, many or a size class.

J: TRBJ1-4; V: TRBV6-5; D: .; size: .; DNA: TGTGCCAGCAGTTATTGGAGGACTAATGAAAAACTGTTTTTT; CDR3: CASSYWRTNEKLFF
J: TRBJ1-2; V: TRBV28; D: .; size: .; DNA: TGTGCCAGCAGGCCTCTGGACAGAGACTATGGCTACACCTTC; CDR3: CASRPLDRDYGYTF
J: TRBJ2-5; V: TRBV5-1; D: .; size: .; DNA: TGCGCCAGCAACCCTGGGAACCGAGAGACCCAGTACTTC; CDR3: CASNPGNRETQYF
J: TRBJ1-1; V: TRBV19; D: .; size: .; DNA: TGTGCCAGTAGTCAATCCAGGGTGGACGCTTTCTTT; CDR3: CASSQSRVDAFF
J: TRBJ1-2; V: TRBV28; D: .; size: .; DNA: TGTGCCAGCAGTTCCGGGTCCTTTTCCGGCTACACCTTC; CDR3: CASSSGSFSGYTF
J: TRBJ1-2; V: TRBV9; D: .; size: .; DNA: TGTGCCAGCAGCGTAGAGGGGAGTCCCTACTATGGCTACACCTTC; CDR3: CASSVEGSPYYGYTF
J: TRBJ2-2; V: TRBV30; D: .; size: once; DNA: TGTGCCTGGAGGGGCCCGGGGACCGGGGAGCTGTTTTTT; CDR3: CAWRGPGTGELFF
J: TRBJ2-1; V: TRBV7-9; D: .; size: once; DNA: TGTGCCAGCAGCTCCCCCGGGCGGGACCACCCGAGCTCCTACAATGAGCAGTTCTTC; CDR3: CASSSPGRDHPSSYNEQFF
J: TRBJ2-5; V: TRBV5-1; D: TRBD2; size: .; DNA: TGCGCCAGCAGCTTGGGGGTTGACTTCCTAGCGGGGCAAGAGACCCAGTACTTC; CDR3: CASSLGVDFLAGQETQYF
J: TRBJ2-7; V: TRBV10-3; D: .; size: .; DNA: TGTGCCATCAGTGAGGATCCCTACGAGCAGTACTTC; CDR3: CAISEDPYEQYF
J: TRBJ1-4; V: TRBV5-8; D: .; size: .; DNA: TGTGCCAGCAGCTCCCAGGGGACGAATGAAAAACTGTTTTTT; CDR3: CASSSQGTNEKLFF
J: TRBJ2-1; V: TRBV30; D: TRBD2; size: .; DNA: TGTGCCTGGATTCGACTAGCGGGAGAAAAAGTCCAAAACCCAAACAATGAGCAGTTCTTC; CDR3: CAWIRLAGEKVQNPNNEQFF
J: TRBJ2-7; V: TRBV5-1; D: TRBD2; size: .; DNA: TGCGCCAGCAGCTTGTTAGGGACTACCGTTTACGAGCAGTACTTC; CDR3: CASSLLGTTVYEQYF
J: TRBJ1-1; V: TRBV6-5; D: .; size: once; DNA: TGTGCCAGCAGTTACTCAGGGGTGACGACTGAAGCTTTCTTT; CDR3: CASSYSGVTTEAFF
J: TRBJ1-5; V: TRBV30; D: .; size: .; DNA: TGTGCCTGGAGTGTAGGTGGGGCGTGGGCCCAGCATTTT; CDR3: CAWSVGGAWAQHF
J: TRBJ2-5; V: TRBV6-6; D: .; size: .; DNA: TGTGCCAGCAGTTACTCGGGGCTCCAGTACTTC; CDR3: CASSYSGLQYF
J: TRBJ2-1; V: TRBV5-6; D: .; size: .; DNA: TGTGCCAGCAGCTTACCGGGACTTTCGAAAGACAATGAGCAGTTCTTC; CDR3: CASSLPGLSKDNEQFF
J: TRBJ2-5; V: TRBV2; D: TRBD2; size: once; DNA: TGTGCCAGCAGTGAACCGGGGGGTTTCGGCGAGACCCAGTACTTC; CDR3: CASSEPGGFGETQYF
J: TRBJ1-4; V: TRBV19; D: .; size: .; DNA: TGTGCCAGTAGCGGGACCGCACGAGGGTTGGAAAAACTGTTTTTT; CDR3: CASSGTARGLEKLFF
J: TRBJ2-1; V: TRBV19; D: TRBD2; size: .; DNA: TGTGCCAGTAGTGCATATCGGACTAGCGGGAGACTAAACAATGAGCAGTTCTTC; CDR3: CASSAYRTSGRLNNEQFF
J: TRBJ2-5; V: TRBV6-1; D: TRBD1; size: .; DNA: TGTGCCAGCAGCCAGGGGGCGCGGGAGACCCAGTACTTC; CDR3: CASSQGARETQYF
J: TRBJ1-1; V: TRBV14; D: .; size: .; DNA: TGTGCCAGCAGCCAACATTTTGAAGCTTTCTTT; CDR3: CASSQHFEAFF
J: TRBJ2-5; V: TRBV30; D: .; size: .; DNA: TGTGCCTGGAGTGTACGGCAGGCTTTTATTGGAGAGACCCAGTACTTC; CDR3: CAWSVRQAFIGETQYF
J: TRBJ1-6; V: TRBV28; D: .; size: .; DNA: TGTGCCAGCAGACCCCGACGGGGGTTTAATTCACCCCTCCACTTT; CDR3: CASRPRRGFNSPLHF
J: TRBJ2-5; V: TRBV30; D: .; size: .; DNA: TGTGCCTGGAGTGTACCTAGTGAAATACAAGAGACCCAGTACTTC; CDR3: CAWSVPSEIQETQYF
J: TRBJ1-2; V: TRBV25-1; D: .; size: .; DNA: TGTGCCAGCAGTGAAATACAGGGAGGTGGCTACACCTTC; CDR3: CASSEIQGGGYTF
J: TRBJ2-7; V: TRBV15; D: TRBD1; size: few; DNA: TGTGCCACCAGCAGAGGGACAGGCCGCCCCTACGAGCAGTACTTC; CDR3: CATSRGTGRPYEQYF
J: TRBJ1-2; V: TRBV28; D: .; size: .; DNA: TGTGCCAGCAGTTTCTATAAGTGGGCAACACGAGATGTGGGCTACACCTTC; CDR3: CASSFYKWATRDVGYTF
J: TRBJ2-3; V: TRBV10-3; D: TRBD2; size: .; DNA: TGTGCCATCACCGACTCTAGCGGAGGGGATACGCAGTATTTT; CDR3: CAITDSSGGDTQYF
J: TRBJ1-1; V: TRBV5-6; D: TRBD1; size: once; DNA: TGTGCCAGCAGCATTGGACAGGCTTGGACTGAAGCTTTCTTT; CDR3: CASSIGQAWTEAFF
J: TRBJ1-5; V: TRBV30; D: .; size: few; DNA: TGTGCCTGGGCCCGGGGGAGCAATCAGCCCCAGCATTTT; CDR3: CAWARGSNQPQHF
J: TRBJ1-1; V: TRBV19; D: TRBD1; size: .; DNA: TGTGCCAGTAAGGGGAGCCCCGGACAGGGGGCGGCCACTGAAGCTTTCTTT; CDR3: CASKGSPGQGAATEAFF
J: TRBJ1-2; V: TRBV4-2; D: .; size: .; DNA: TGTGCCAGCAGCCAAGATATGGGGCCGAACTATGGCTACACCTTC; CDR3: CASSQDMGPNYGYTF
J: TRBJ1-5; V: TRBV19; D: .; size: once; DNA: TGTGCCAGTAGTCGACGAGGAGTAGGTCAGCCCCAGCATTTT; CDR3: CASSRRGVGQPQHF
J: TRBJ1-2; V: TRBV7-9; D: .; size: once; DNA: TGTGCCAGCAGGAATGAGGACCTCTATGGCTACACCTTC; CDR3: CASRNEDLYGYTF
J: TRBJ1-2; V: TRBV7-8; D: TRBD1; size: .; DNA: TGTGCCAGCAGCTTGAGACAGGGATCTAACTATGGCTACACCTTC; CDR3: CASSLRQGSNYGYTF
J: TRBJ2-3; V: TRBV7-2; D: .; size: once; DNA: TGTGCCAGCAGCGCTCGGGACCTAGGCGCAGATACGCAGTATTTT; CDR3: CASSARDLGADTQYF
J: TRBJ2-7; V: TRBV2; D: .; size: .; DNA: TGTGCCAGCAGTGAAGCGCAGAAAGGGAAGAACTTC; CDR3: CASSEAQKGKNF
J: TRBJ2-2; V: TRBV18; D: TRBD2; size: .; DNA: TGTGCCAGCTCACCTCCTGGACTAGCGGGGGGCACCGGGGAGCTGTTTTTT; CDR3: CASSPPGLAGGTGELFF
J: TRBJ2-3; V: TRBV27; D: .; size: .; DNA: TGTGCCAGCAGCTGGGGGAGTCAGAAGTATTTT; CDR3: CASSWGSQKYF
J: TRBJ2-1; V: TRBV19; D: TRBD2; size: once; DNA: TGTGCCAGTAGCTTAGCGGGAGGGAGCAATGAGCAGTTCTTC; CDR3: CASSLAGGSNEQFF
J: TRBJ2-2; V: TRBV5-4; D: .; size: once; DNA: TGTGCCAGCAGCTTATACTCCAGGGAAGGGGAGCTGTTTTTT; CDR3: CASSLYSREGELFF
J: TRBJ2-2; V: TRBV6-6; D: TRBD1; size: once; DNA: TGTGCCAGCAGTCCGGGACAGGGCGGCACCGGGGAGCTGTTTTTT; CDR3: CASSPGQGGTGELFF
J: TRBJ1-6; V: TRBV7-9; D: TRBD1; size: .; DNA: TGTGCCAGCAGCTCGACAGGGTTAGGAGCCCATAATTCACCCCTCCACTTT; CDR3: CASSSTGLGAHNSPLHF
J: TRBJ1-1; V: TRBV14; D: .; size: .; DNA: TGTGCCAGCAGCCAAGTCAGGACTGAAGCTTTCTTT; CDR3: CASSQVRTEAFF
J: TRBJ2-4; V: TRBV7-9; D: .; size: .; DNA: TGTGCCAGCAGCTTAATAGGCGACCCTCAAAACATTCAGTACTTC; CDR3: CASSLIGDPQNIQYF
J: TRBJ2-1; V: TRBV9; D: .; size: .; DNA: TGTGCCAGCAGCCGGGAGCCCCAAAGCTCCTACAATGAGCAGTTCTTC; CDR3: CASSREPQSSYNEQFF
J: TRBJ2-2; V: TRBV5-1; D: .; size: .; DNA: TGCGCCAGCAGCTTCGAGCACACCGGGGAGCTGTTTTTT; CDR3: CASSFEHTGELFF
J: TRBJ1-2; V: TRBV6-5; D: .; size: .; DNA: TGTGCCAGCACCCAAGGGGGAACAGTATATGGCTACACCTTC; CDR3: CASTQGGTVYGYTF
J: TRBJ1-5; V: TRBV19; D: .; size: .; DNA: TGTGCCAGTAGTATGACCGGGACAATCAGATATAGCAATCAGCCCCAGCATTTT; CDR3: CASSMTGTIRYSNQPQHF
J: TRBJ2-7; V: TRBV28; D: .; size: .; DNA: TGTGCCAGCAGTCTACAGGGACCTACCTACGAGCAGTACTTC; CDR3: CASSLQGPTYEQYF